The clone carrying this TCR beta chain was seen only a few times. Antigen: not known. The CDR3 runs 16 residues. Trimming shortened V by 6 bases and J by 5 bases, and 23 bases separated the two germline ends. Germline V gene lookup returns CDR1 SGHDT and CDR2 YYEEEE. Time point noted: patch test 1, 2 weeks after DPC sensitization. Treatment: therapeutic diphenylcyclopropenone sensitization with weekly scalp DPC. TCRdb re-analysed the RACE reads in MiXCR, keeping a single row per CDR3 protein. The table shows 180,000 or so distinct CDR3 sequences, with about 14% occurring only once. The data originate from a study of human T cells and chemical hapten exposure. Study-level findings and limits: No alteration of TCRs above 1 in 1000 frequency was seen with DPC sensitization.

The chain combines TRBV5-6 with TRBJ1-1; the D gene is possibly TRBD1 (5 bases). The source is a woman aged 25 to 45 with alopecia areata. Some clones in this sample may be carry-over from other donors' samples. Sequenced material: whole blood, taken in connection with sensitization to the hapten diphenylcyclopropenone (DPC). CDR3 nucleotides: TGTGCCAGCACCGGTTCGGGAGAACAGGCCCGGACTGAAGCTTTCTTT. It yields the protein CASTGSGEQARTEAFF.